A selection of T cell receptor beta chains follows, all from one sample in a study of Graves' ophthalmopathy and Graves' hyperthyroidism. Using its own MiXCR run on the multiplex PCR reads, TCRdb lists one record per CDR3 protein. The repertoire holds some 350,000 distinct CDR3 sequences, with 17% as singletons. Sequencing input: peripheral blood. These TCRs come from an adult woman with stable Graves' hyperthyroidism. CDR3s include the opening cysteine and the closing phenylalanine or tryptophan. A D gene is named only where the DNA matches it firmly. Size is omitted from some rows. Given values are once, few, many or a class for expanded clones.

v_call	j_call	clone_size	d_call	cdr3_aa	cdr3_nt
TRBV7-2	TRBJ2-2	few	TRBD2	CASSYTSGGAGTGELFF	TGTGCCAGCAGCTATACTAGCGGGGGGGCCGGCACCGGGGAGCTGTTTTTT
TRBV5-6	TRBJ2-7	NA	NA	CASSGTYRAYEQYF	TGTGCCAGCAGCGGGACTTACAGGGCCTACGAGCAGTACTTC
TRBV29-1	TRBJ2-7	many	NA	CSVHTAYEQYF	TGCAGCGTACATACAGCCTACGAGCAGTACTTC
TRBV4-1	TRBJ2-7	many	NA	CASRPPGVSDEQYF	TGCGCCAGCCGCCCCCCGGGAGTTTCGGACGAGCAGTACTTC
TRBV2	TRBJ2-7	many	NA	CASSATGTLFANHNYEQYF	TGTGCCAGCAGTGCTACCGGGACGTTATTCGCAAACCATAACTACGAGCAGTACTTC
TRBV2	TRBJ1-1	NA	NA	CASRRREGAEAFF	TGTGCCAGCAGAAGACGGGAGGGTGCTGAAGCTTTCTTT
TRBV20-1	TRBJ2-7	many	NA	CSASPGTGTYEQYF	TGCAGTGCCAGCCCCGGGACTGGAACCTACGAGCAGTACTTC
TRBV28	TRBJ2-7	many	NA	CASSPLLAHTPYEQYF	TGTGCCAGCAGTCCCCTCCTAGCGCACACTCCCTACGAGCAGTACTTC
TRBV6-5	TRBJ2-7	many	TRBD1	CASSYPGQGAYEQYF	TGTGCCAGCAGTTACCCGGGACAGGGGGCCTACGAGCAGTACTTC
TRBV11-2	TRBJ2-5	many	NA	CASSLGNRVQETQYF	TGTGCCAGCAGCTTAGGTAACAGGGTCCAAGAGACCCAGTACTTC
TRBV7-3	TRBJ2-7	many	TRBD2	CASSLTAGGSGEQYF	TGTGCCAGCAGCTTAACGGCGGGAGGGTCGGGTGAGCAGTACTTC
TRBV9	TRBJ1-2	NA	TRBD1	CASSVGQGVGYGYTF	TGTGCCAGCAGCGTAGGGCAGGGGGTCGGCTATGGCTACACCTTC
TRBV2	TRBJ2-2	many	NA	CASSVEGPLTGELFF	TGTGCCAGCAGTGTCGAGGGCCCTCTCACCGGGGAGCTGTTTTTT